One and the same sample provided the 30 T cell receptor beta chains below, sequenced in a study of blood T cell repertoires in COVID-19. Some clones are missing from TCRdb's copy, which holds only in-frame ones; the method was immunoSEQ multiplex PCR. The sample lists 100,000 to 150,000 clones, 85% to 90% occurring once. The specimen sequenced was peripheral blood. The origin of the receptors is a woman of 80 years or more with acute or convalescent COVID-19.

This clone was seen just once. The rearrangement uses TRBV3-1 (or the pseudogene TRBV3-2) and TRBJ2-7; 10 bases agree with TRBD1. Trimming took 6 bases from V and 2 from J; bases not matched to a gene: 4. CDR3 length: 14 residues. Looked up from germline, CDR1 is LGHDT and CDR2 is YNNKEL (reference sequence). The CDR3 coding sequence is TGTGCCAGCAGTCAGACAGGGGGCACCTACGAGCAGTACTTC. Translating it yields CASSQTGGTYEQYF.

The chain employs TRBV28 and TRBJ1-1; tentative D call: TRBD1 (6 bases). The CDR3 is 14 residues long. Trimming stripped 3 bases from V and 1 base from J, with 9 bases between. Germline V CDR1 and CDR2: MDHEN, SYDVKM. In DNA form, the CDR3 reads TGTGCCAGCAGTTTCCAGGGACAGAACACTGAAGCTTTCTTT. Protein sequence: CASSFQGQNTEAFF.

CDR3 bases: TGTGCCAGCTCACCTAGACAGGGCTACTATGGCTACACCTTC. It encodes CASSPRQGYYGYTF. V gene TRBV18 combines with J gene TRBJ1-2; 7 bases line up with TRBD1. The CDR3 is 14 residues long. Germline CDR1 is KGHSH and CDR2 is LQKENI. V lost 3 bases to trimming and J lost 3 bases; unmatched junction nucleotides: 4.

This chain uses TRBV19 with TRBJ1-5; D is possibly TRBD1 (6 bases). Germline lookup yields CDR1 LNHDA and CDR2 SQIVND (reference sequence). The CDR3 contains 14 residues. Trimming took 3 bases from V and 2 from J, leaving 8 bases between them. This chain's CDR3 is CASSIGQRNQPQHF. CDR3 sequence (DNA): TGTGCCAGTAGTATCGGACAGCGCAATCAGCCCCAGCATTTT.

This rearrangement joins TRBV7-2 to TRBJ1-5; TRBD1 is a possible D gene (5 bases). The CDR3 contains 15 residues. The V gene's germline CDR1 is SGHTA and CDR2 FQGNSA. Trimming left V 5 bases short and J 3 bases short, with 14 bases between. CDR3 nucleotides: TGTGCCAGCAGCCCAGGTGGGGGGATCAATCAGCCCCAGCATTTT. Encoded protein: CASSPGGGINQPQHF.

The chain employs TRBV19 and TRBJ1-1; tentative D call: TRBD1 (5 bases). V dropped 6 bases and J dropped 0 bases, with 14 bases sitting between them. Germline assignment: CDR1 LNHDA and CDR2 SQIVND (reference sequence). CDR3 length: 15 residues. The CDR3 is CASSRRGTVNTEAFF. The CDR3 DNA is TGTGCCAGTAGCCGCCGGGGGACGGTGAACACTGAAGCTTTCTTT. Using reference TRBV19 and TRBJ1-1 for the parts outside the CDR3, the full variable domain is DGGITQSPKYLFRKEGQNVTLSCEQNLNHDAMYWYRQDPGQGLRLIYYSQIVNDFQKGDIAEGYSVSREKKESFPLTVTSAQKNPTAFYLCASSRRGTVNTEAFFGQGTRLTVV.

The CDR3 here is CASSPEWSTEAFF. CDR3 nucleotide sequence: TGTGCCAGCAGCCCGGAATGGAGCACTGAAGCTTTCTTT. The chain uses TRBV7-9 and TRBJ1-1; D is undetermined. The CDR3 totals 13 residues. V was shortened by 5 bases and J by 4 bases, with 11 bases between the two germline ends. In germline, CDR1 is SEHNR, CDR2 FQNEAQ (reference sequence).

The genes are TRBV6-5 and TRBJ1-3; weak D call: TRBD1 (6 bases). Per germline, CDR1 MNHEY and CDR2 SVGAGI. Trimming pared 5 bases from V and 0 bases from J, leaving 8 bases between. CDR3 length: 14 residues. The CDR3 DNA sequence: TGTGCCAGCAGTCCACAGGGCTCTGGAAACACCATATATTTT. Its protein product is CASSPQGSGNTIYF.

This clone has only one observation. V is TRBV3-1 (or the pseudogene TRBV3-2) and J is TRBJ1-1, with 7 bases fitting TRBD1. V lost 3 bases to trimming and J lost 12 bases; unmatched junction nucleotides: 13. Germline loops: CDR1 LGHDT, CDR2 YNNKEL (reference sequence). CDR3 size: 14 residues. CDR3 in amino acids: CASSHRQGIARTFF. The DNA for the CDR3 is TGTGCCAGCAGCCATAGACAGGGTATCGCTAGGACTTTCTTT.

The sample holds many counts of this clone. CDR3 nucleotides: TGCGCCAGCCAACAGGACAGGCTCGGCGAGCAGTACGTC. Encoded protein: CASQQDRLGEQYV. The chain uses TRBV10-2 and TRBJ2-7; the match to TRBD1 covers 7 bases. Per germline, CDR1 WSHSY and CDR2 SAAADI. The CDR3 loop spans 13 amino acids. Germline trimming cut 8 bases from V and 6 bases from J; bases unmatched to any gene: 10.

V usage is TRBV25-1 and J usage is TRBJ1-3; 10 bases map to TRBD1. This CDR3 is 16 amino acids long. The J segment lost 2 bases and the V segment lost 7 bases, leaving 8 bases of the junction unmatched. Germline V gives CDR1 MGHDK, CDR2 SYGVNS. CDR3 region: CASTLHGTGAGNTIYF. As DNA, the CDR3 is TGTGCCAGCACCCTACACGGGACAGGGGCTGGAAACACCATATATTTT. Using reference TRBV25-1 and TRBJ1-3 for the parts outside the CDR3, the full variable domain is EADIYQTPRYLVIGTGKKITLECSQTMGHDKMYWYQQDPGMELHLIHYSYGVNSTEKGDLSSESTVSRIRTEHFPLTLESARPSHTSQYLCASTLHGTGAGNTIYFGEGSWLTVV.

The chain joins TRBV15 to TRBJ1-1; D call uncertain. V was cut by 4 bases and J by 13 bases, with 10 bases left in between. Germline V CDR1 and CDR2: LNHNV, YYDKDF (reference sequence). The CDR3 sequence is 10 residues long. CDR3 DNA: TGTGCCACCAGCAAGCTTCATGGTTTCTTT. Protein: CATSKLHGFF. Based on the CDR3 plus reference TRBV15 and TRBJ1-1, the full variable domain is DAMVIQNPRYQVTQFGKPVTLSCSQTLNHNVMYWYQQKSSQAPKLLFHYYDKDFNNEADTPDNFQSRRPNTSFCFLDIRSPGLGDTAMYLCATSKLHGFFGQGTRLTVV.

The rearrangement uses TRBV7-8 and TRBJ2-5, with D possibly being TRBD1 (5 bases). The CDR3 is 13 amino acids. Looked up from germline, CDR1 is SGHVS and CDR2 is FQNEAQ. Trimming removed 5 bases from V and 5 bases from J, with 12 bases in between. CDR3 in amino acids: CASSAQGWETQYF. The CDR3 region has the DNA TGTGCCAGCAGCGCCCAGGGTTGGGAGACCCAGTACTTC.

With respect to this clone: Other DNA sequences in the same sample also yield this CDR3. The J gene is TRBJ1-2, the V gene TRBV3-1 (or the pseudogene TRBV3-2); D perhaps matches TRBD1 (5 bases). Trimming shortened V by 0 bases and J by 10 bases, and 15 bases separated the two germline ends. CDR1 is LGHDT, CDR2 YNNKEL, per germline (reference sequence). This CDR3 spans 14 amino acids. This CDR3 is CASSQDPGVGDYTF. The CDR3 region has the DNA TGTGCCAGCAGCCAAGACCCAGGAGTAGGGGACTACACCTTC.

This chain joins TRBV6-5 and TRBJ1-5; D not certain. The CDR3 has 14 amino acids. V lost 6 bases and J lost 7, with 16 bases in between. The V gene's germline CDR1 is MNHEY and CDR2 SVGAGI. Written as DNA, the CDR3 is TGTGCCAGCAGACAAGCGGTGGTTGGGCAGCCCCAGCATTTT. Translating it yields CASRQAVVGQPQHF.

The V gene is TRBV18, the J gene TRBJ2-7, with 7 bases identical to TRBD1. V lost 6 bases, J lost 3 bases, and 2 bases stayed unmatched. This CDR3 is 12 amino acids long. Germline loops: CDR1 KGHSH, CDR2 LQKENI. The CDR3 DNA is TGTGCCAGCTCTCGGGACAGCTACGAGCAGTACTTC. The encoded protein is CASSRDSYEQYF. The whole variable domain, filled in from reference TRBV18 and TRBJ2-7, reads NAGVMQNPRHLVRRRGQEARLRCSPMKGHSHVYWYRQLPEEGLKFMVYLQKENIIDESGMPKERFSAEFPKEGPSILRIQQVVRGDSAAYFCASSRDSYEQYFGPGTRLTVT.

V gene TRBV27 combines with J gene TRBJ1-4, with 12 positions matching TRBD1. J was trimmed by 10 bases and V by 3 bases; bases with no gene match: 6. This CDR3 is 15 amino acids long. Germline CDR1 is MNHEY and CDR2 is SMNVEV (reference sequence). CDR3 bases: TGTGCCAGCAGTTTTACCGGGACAGGGGGCGGAAAACTGTTTTTT. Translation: CASSFTGTGGGKLFF.

The CDR3 DNA reads TGTGCCAGCAGCTTAGTGGCGGGATCTGGAAACACCATATATTTT. Its translation: CASSLVAGSGNTIYF. The rearrangement joins TRBV7-2 to TRBJ1-3; D gene uncertain. V was pared by 1 base and J by 1 base, with 8 bases between. The CDR3 consists of 15 residues. Looked up from germline, CDR1 is SGHTA and CDR2 is FQGNSA.

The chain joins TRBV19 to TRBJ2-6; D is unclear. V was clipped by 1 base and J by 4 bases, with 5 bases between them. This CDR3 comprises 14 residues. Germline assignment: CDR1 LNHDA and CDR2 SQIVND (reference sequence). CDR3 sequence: CASSIGAGANVLTF. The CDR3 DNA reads TGTGCCAGTAGTATAGGAGCCGGGGCCAACGTCCTGACTTTC.

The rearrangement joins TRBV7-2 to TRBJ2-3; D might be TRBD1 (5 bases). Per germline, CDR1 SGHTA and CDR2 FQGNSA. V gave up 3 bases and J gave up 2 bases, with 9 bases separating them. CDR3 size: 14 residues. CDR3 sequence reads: CASSFDSPTDTQYF. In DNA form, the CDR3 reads TGTGCCAGCAGCTTCGACAGCCCCACAGATACGCAGTATTTT.

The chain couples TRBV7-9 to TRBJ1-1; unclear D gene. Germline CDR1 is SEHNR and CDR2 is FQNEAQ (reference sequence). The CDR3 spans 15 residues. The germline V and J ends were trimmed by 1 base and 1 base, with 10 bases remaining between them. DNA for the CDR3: TGTGCCAGCAGCTTAGAAATGCGGCCGAACACTGAAGCTTTCTTT. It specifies CASSLEMRPNTEAFF.

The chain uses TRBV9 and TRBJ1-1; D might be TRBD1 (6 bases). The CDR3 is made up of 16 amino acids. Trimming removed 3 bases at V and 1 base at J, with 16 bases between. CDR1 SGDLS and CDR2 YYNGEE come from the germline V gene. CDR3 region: CASSGIPGTPNTEAFF. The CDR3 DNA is TGTGCCAGCAGCGGAATACCCGGGACACCGAACACTGAAGCTTTCTTT.

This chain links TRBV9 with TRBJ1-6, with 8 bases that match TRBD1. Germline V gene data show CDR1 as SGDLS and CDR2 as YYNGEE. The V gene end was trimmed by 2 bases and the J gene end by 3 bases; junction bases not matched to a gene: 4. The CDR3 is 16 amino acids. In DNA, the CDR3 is TGTGCCAGCAGCGTCTCGACAGGGGACTATAATTCACCCCTCCACTTT. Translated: CASSVSTGDYNSPLHF.

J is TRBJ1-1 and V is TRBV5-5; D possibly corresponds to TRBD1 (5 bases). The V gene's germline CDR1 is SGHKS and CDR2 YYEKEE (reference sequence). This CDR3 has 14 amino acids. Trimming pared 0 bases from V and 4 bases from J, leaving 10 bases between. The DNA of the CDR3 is TGTGCCAGCAGCTTGGGACAGATTTTCACTGAAGCTTTCTTT. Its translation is CASSLGQIFTEAFF.

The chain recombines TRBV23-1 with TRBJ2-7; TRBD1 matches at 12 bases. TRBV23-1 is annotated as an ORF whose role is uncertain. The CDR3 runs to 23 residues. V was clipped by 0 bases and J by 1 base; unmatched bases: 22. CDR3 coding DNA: TGCGCCAGCAGTCAATCGGGGGGCGTGGAGGAGGATCCGGGACAGGGGGCTTCCTACGAGCAGTACGTC. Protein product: CASSQSGGVEEDPGQGASYEQYV.

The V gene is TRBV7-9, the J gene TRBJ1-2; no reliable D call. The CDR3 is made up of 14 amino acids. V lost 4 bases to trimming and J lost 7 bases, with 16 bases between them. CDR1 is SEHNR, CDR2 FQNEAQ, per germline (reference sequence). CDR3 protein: CASSSFRGGGGYTF. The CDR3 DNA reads TGTGCCAGCAGCTCATTCCGGGGAGGCGGTGGCTACACCTTC.

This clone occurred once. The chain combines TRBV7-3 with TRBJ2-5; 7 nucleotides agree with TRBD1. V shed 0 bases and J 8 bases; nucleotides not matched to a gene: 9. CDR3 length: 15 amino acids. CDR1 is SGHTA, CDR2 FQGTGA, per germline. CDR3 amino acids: CASSLTGTARGTQYF. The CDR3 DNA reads TGTGCCAGCAGCTTAACTGGGACAGCAAGAGGAACCCAGTACTTC.

The CDR3 region is CASSFRGSDEQFF. In nucleotides, the CDR3 is TGTGCCAGCAGTTTTCGGGGTTCTGATGAGCAGTTCTTC. This chain uses TRBV12-3 or TRBV12-4 with TRBJ2-1, with a tentative D call TRBD2 (5 bases). The V end lost 3 bases, the J end lost 8 bases, and 11 bases lay between the germline ends. The CDR3 sequence is 13 residues long.

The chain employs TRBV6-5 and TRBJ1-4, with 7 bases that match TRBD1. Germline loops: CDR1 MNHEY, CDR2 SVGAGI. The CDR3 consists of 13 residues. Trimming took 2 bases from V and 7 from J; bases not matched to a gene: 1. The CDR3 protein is CASSYRDSEKLFF. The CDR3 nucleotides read TGTGCCAGCAGTTACAGGGACAGTGAAAAACTGTTTTTT.

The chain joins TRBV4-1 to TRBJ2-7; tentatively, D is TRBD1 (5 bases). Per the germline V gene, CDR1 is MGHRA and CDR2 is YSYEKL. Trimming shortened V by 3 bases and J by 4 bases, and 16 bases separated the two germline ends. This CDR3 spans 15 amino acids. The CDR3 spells CASSHIQGLGYEQYF. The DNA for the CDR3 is TGCGCCAGCAGCCACATTCAGGGCCTGGGGTACGAGCAGTACTTC.